The T cell receptor (beta chain) described here comes from a study of cytomegalovirus exposure and HLA in healthy donors. With 60 Vbeta and 13 Jbeta primers, the PCR was carried out. Sequencing was performed with immunoSEQ multiplex PCR; in TCRdb, only in-frame clones are kept and a portion is missing. The sample contains over 150,000 clones, 75% to 90% of which appear only once. Germline V gene sequence: CDR1 SGHTA, CDR2 FQGTGA. There are 13 residues in the CDR3. Unmatched junction bases numbered 3, after V lost 5 bases and J lost 6 bases. The chain uses TRBV7-3 and TRBJ1-5; 8 nucleotides match TRBD1. The sample consisted of PBMCs. The TCR sequence derives from a man younger than 45 in good health and CMV-seronegative. CDR3 DNA: TGTGCCAGCAGCCAGGGGGCCTCTCAGCCCCAGCATTTT. Residues: CASSQGASQPQHF.